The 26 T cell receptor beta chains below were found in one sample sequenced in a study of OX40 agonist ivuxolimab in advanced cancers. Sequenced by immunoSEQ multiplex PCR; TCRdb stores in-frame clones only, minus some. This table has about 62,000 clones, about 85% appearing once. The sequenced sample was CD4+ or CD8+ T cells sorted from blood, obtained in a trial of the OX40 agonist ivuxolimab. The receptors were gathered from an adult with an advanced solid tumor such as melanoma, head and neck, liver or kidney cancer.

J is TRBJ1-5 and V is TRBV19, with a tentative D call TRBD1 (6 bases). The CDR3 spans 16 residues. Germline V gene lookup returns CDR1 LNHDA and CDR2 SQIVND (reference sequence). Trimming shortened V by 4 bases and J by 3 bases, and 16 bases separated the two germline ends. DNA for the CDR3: TGTGCCAGTAGTAGGACAGAAGGCTACGACAATCAGCCCCAGCATTTT. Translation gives CASSRTEGYDNQPQHF.

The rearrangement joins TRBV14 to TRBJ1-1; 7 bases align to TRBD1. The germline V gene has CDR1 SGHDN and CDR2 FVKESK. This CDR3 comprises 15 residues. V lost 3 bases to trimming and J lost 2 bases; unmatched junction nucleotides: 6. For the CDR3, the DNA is TGTGCCAGCAGCCATCCCGGGACAGCTAACACTGAAGCTTTCTTT. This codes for CASSHPGTANTEAFF.

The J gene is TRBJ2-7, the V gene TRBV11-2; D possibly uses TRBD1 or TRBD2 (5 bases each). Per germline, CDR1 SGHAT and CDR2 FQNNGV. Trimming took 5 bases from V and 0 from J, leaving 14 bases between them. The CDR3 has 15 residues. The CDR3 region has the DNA TGTGCCAGCAGCACCCGGGACGCCAGCTCCTACGAGCAGTACTTC. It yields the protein CASSTRDASSYEQYF.

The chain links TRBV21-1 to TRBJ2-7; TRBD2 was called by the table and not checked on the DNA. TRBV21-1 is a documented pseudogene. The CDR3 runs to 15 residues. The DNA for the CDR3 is TGTGCCAGCAGCAATGGTGCGGGGGCCCCCTACGAGCAGTACTTC. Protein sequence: CASSNGAGAPYEQYF.

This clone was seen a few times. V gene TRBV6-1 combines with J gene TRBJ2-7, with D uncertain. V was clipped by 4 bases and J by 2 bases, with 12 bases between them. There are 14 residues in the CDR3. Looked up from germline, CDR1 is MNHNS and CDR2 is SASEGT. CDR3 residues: CASSVMEGPYEQYF. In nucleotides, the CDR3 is TGTGCCAGCAGTGTTATGGAAGGTCCCTACGAGCAGTACTTC.

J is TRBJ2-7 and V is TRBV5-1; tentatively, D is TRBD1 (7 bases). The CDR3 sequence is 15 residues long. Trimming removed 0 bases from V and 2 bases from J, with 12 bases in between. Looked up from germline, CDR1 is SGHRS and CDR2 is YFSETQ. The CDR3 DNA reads TGCGCCAGCAGCTTGGTGGGGGGACAGCCCTACGAGCAGTACTTC. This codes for CASSLVGGQPYEQYF.

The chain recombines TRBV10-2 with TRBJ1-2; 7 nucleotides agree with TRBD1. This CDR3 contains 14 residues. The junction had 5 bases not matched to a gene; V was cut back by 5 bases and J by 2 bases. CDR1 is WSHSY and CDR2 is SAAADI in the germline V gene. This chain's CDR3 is CASSPQTGNYGYTF. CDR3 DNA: TGCGCCAGCAGTCCGCAGACAGGGAACTATGGCTACACCTTC.

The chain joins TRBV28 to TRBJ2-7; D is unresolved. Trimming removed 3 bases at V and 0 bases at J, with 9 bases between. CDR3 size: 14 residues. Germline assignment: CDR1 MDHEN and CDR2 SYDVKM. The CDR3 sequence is CASSFEVASYEQYF. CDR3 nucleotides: TGTGCCAGCAGTTTTGAGGTAGCCTCCTACGAGCAGTACTTC.

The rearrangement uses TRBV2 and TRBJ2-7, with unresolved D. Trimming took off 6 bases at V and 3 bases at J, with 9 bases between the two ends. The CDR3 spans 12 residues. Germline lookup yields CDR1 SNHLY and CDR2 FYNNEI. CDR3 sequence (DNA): TGTGCCAGCAGGGTACTGAGCTACGAGCAGTACTTC. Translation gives CASRVLSYEQYF.

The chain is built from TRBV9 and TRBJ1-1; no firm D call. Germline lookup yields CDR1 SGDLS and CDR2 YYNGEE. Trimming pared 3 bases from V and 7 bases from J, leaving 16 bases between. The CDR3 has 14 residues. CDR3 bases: TGTGCCAGCAGCGCCAACTGGGCGGAGGGTGAAGCTTTCTTT. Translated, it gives CASSANWAEGEAFF.

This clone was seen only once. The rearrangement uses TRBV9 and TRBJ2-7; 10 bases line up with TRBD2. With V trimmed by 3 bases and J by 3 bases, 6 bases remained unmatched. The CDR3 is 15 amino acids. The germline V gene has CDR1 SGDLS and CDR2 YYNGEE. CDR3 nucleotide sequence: TGTGCCAGCAGCGCTGGGACTAGCGAGTACTACGAGCAGTACTTC. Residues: CASSAGTSEYYEQYF.

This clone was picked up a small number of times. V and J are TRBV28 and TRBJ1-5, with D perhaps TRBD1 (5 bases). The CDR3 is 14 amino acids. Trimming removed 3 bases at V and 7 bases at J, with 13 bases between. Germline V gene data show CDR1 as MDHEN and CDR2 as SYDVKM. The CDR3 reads CASSFQGEGQPQHF. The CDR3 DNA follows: TGTGCCAGCAGTTTTCAGGGAGAAGGACAGCCCCAGCATTTT.

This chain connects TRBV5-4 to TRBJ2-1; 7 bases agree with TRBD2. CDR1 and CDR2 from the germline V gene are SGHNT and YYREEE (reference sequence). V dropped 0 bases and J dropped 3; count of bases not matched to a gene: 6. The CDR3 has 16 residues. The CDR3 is CASSLGNAGDYNEQFF. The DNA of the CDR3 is TGTGCCAGCAGCTTGGGTAACGCGGGGGACTACAATGAGCAGTTCTTC.

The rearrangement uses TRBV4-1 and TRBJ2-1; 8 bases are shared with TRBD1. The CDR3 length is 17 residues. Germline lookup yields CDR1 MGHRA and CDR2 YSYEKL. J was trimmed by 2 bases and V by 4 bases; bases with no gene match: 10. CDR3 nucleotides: TGCGCCAGCAGCCTTTCCCATGACAGGGGCACCTACAATGAGCAGTTCTTC. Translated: CASSLSHDRGTYNEQFF.

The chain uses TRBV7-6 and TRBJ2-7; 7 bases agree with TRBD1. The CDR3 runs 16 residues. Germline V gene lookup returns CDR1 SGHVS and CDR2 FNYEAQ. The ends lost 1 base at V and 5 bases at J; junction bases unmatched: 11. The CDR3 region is CASSLEVAGGTHEQYF. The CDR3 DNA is TGTGCCAGCAGCTTAGAAGTGGCAGGGGGTACCCACGAGCAGTACTTC.

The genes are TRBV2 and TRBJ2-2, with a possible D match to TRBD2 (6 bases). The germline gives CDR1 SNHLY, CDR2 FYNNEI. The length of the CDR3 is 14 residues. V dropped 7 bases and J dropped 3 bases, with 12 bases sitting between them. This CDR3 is CASNPERDTGELFF. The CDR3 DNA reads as TGTGCCAGCAACCCAGAGCGGGACACCGGGGAGCTGTTTTTT.

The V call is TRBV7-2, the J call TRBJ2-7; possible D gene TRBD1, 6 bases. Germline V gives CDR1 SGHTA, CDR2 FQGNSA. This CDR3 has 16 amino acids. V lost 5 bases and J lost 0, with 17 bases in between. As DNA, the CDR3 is TGTGCCAGCAGCCCCAGGGGACGGATGAGCTCCTACGAGCAGTACTTC. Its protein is CASSPRGRMSSYEQYF. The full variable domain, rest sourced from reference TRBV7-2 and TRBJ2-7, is GAGVSQSPSNKVTEKGKDVELRCDPISGHTALYWYRQSLGQGLEFLIYFQGNSAPDKSGLPSDRFSAERTGGSVSTLTIQRTQQEDSAVYLCASSPRGRMSSYEQYFGPGTRLTVT.

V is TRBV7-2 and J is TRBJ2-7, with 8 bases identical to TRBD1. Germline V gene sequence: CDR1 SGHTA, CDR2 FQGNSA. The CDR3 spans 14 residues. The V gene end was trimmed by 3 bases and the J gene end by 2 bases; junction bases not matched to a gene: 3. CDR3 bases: TGTGCCAGCAGCTTCCAGACAGGGGCCTACGAGCAGTACTTC. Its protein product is CASSFQTGAYEQYF. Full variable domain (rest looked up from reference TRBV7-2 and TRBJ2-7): GAGVSQSPSNKVTEKGKDVELRCDPISGHTALYWYRQSLGQGLEFLIYFQGNSAPDKSGLPSDRFSAERTGGSVSTLTIQRTQQEDSAVYLCASSFQTGAYEQYFGPGTRLTVT.

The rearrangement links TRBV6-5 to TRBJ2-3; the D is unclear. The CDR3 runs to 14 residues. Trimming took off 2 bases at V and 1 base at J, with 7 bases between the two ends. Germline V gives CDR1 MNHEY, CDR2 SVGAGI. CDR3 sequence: CASSYRFRTDTQYF. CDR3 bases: TGTGCCAGCAGTTACCGGTTCCGCACAGATACGCAGTATTTT.

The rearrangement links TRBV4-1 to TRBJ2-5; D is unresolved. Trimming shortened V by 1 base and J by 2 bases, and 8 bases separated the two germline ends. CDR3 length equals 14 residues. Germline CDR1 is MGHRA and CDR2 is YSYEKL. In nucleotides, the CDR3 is TGCGCCAGCAGCCAAGCCCGGCCTCAAGAGACCCAGTACTTC. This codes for CASSQARPQETQYF.

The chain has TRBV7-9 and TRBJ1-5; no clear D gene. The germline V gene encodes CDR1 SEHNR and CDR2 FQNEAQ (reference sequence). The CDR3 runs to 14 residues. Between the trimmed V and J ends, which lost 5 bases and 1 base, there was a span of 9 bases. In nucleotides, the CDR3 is TGTGCCAGCAGCCTCCCCGGGAGCAATCAGCCCCAGCATTTT. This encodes CASSLPGSNQPQHF. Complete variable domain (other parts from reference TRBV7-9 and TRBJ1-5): DTGVSQNPRHKITKRGQNVTFRCDPISEHNRLYWYRQTLGQGPEFLTYFQNEAQLEKSRLLSDRFSAERPKGSFSTLEIQRTEQGDSAMYLCASSLPGSNQPQHFGDGTRLSIL.

The CDR3 sequence is CASSSTGANRAGRETQYF. As DNA, the CDR3 is TGTGCCAGCAGTTCAACGGGGGCTAACAGGGCGGGGAGAGAGACCCAGTACTTC. The gene calls are TRBV28 and TRBJ2-5; D tentatively reads TRBD1 or TRBD2 (6 bases each). CDR1 MDHEN and CDR2 SYDVKM come from the germline V gene. V lost 4 bases and J 4 bases, leaving 25 bases between the germline ends. The length of the CDR3 is 18 residues.

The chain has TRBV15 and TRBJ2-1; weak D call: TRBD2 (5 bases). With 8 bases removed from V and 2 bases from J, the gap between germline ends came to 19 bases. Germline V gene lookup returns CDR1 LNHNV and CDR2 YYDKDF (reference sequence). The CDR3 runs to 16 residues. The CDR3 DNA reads TGTGCCACCGCCCTTTCGGGGAGCCTTACCTACAATGAGCAGTTCTTC. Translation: CATALSGSLTYNEQFF.

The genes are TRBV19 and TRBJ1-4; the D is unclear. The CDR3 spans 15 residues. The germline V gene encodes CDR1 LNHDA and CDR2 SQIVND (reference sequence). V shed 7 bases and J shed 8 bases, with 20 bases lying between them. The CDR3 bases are TGTGCCAGTAACAAGGGTACGGGTCGAGGGGAAAAACTGTTTTTT. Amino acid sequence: CASNKGTGRGEKLFF.

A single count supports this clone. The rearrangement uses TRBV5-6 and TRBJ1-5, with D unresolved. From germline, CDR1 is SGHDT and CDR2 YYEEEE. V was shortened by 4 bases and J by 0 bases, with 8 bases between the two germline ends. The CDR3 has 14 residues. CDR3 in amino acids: CASSAWGSNQPQHF. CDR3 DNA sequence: TGTGCCAGCAGCGCCTGGGGTAGCAATCAGCCCCAGCATTTT. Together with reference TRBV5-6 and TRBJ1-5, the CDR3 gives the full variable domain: DAGVTQSPTHLIKTRGQQVTLRCSPKSGHDTVSWYQQALGQGPQFIFQYYEEEERQRGNFPDRFSGHQFPNYSSELNVNALLLGDSALYLCASSAWGSNQPQHFGDGTRLSIL.

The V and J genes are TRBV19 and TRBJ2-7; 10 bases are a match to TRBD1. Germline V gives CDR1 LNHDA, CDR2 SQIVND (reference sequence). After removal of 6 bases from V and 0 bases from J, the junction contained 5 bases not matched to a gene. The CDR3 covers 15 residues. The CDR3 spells CASSLGQGYSYEQYF. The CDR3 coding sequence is TGTGCCAGTAGCCTGGGACAGGGGTACTCCTACGAGCAGTACTTC.